The entry that follows covers one T cell receptor beta chain sequence. These data originate in a study of shared T cell receptors in the human thymus. TCRdb's copy holds only in-frame clones and misses some; the assay was immunoSEQ multiplex PCR. The sample lists under 450,000 clones, 85% to 95% occurring once. The ends were cut back, 2 bases at V and 3 bases at J, with 17 bases in the middle. CDR3 length equals 16 residues. Germline CDR1 and CDR2: SGHTA and FQGNSA. The chain links TRBV7-2 to TRBJ2-7, with D uncertain. The sample consisted of thymocytes. This TCR derives from a human donor. The CDR3 loop is CASSLSLNDALYEQYF. CDR3 DNA sequence: TGTGCCAGCAGCTTATCGTTAAACGACGCTCTCTACGAGCAGTACTTC.